The rows below give T cell receptor beta chains drawn from one sample of a study of blood T cells in healthy people across ages. One entry per CDR3 protein, called by TCRdb with MiXCR from the 5' RACE reads. The data contain some 1 million distinct CDR3 sequences, 40% to 45% of them singletons. Material for sequencing was blood. The receptors originated from a woman aged 60-70 years in good health. Each CDR3 is given with its conserved first and last residue.

v_call cdr3_aa
TRBV2 CASSGPQETQYF
TRBV6-6 CASSGRDNRQETQYF
TRBV9 CASSVGVGGGYEQYF
TRBV4-1 CASSRLTLEEETQYF
TRBV2 CATQPGTSYEQYF
TRBV2 CASSDSEAFSYEQYF
TRBV29-1 CSVFSGFAFTYNEQFF
TRBV9 CASSGPTGHHGYTF
TRBV4-1 CASSQVSGVPYEQYF
TRBV9 CASSVELAGNQETQYF
TRBV28 CASSLLIRDRGHGYTF
TRBV14 CASSQDPLGANVLTF
TRBV7-9 CASSLGDRGRRGQPQHF